One and the same sample provided the 17 T cell receptor beta chains below, sequenced in a study of T cell responses to AZD1222 COVID-19 vaccine. Sequencing used immunoSEQ multiplex PCR; TCRdb keeps in-frame clones, though not all of them. Among roughly 100,000 clones listed, approximately 88% were seen once. This specimen was peripheral blood, taken on day 0 of AZD1222 vaccination. Receptors originate from an adult in good health.

This chain links TRBV5-6 with TRBJ2-7; D gene unclear. The CDR3 has 17 amino acids. V dropped 2 bases and J dropped 0 bases, with 18 bases sitting between them. Per germline, CDR1 SGHDT and CDR2 YYEEEE. CDR3 loop: CASSLIPAAPSSYEQYF. CDR3 bases: TGTGCCAGCAGCTTAATCCCGGCGGCACCCAGCTCCTACGAGCAGTACTTC.

The gene calls are TRBV27 and TRBJ2-5; D may be TRBD1 (6 bases). This CDR3 comprises 14 residues. Germline lookup yields CDR1 MNHEY and CDR2 SMNVEV (reference sequence). The V and J ends lost 3 bases and 5 bases respectively, with 13 bases between them. DNA for the CDR3: TGTGCCAGCAGTTTGGTGGGGGCTAGGGAGACCCAGTACTTC. This gives the protein CASSLVGARETQYF.

The chain uses TRBV6-2 or TRBV6-3 and TRBJ2-7, with D possibly being TRBD2 (5 bases). CDR3 size: 14 residues. Germline V gene lookup returns CDR1 MNHEY and CDR2 SVGEGT. The germline V and J ends were trimmed by 2 bases and 3 bases, with 11 bases remaining between them. For the CDR3, the DNA is TGTGCCAGCAGTTACGGTCCGGGGATCTACGAGCAGTACTTC. Amino acid sequence: CASSYGPGIYEQYF.

The rearrangement uses TRBV19 and TRBJ2-5; the D is unclear. Trimming took 4 bases from V and 3 from J, leaving 18 bases between them. The CDR3 is made up of 16 amino acids. Per germline, CDR1 LNHDA and CDR2 SQIVND (reference sequence). CDR3 DNA: TGTGCCAGTAGTACGTGGGAAAGCCTGAACGAAGAGACCCAGTACTTC. Protein sequence: CASSTWESLNEETQYF.

This chain joins TRBV29-1 and TRBJ1-5; 9 nucleotides match TRBD1. CDR1 is SQVTM and CDR2 is ANQGSEA in the germline V gene. V was pared by 6 bases and J by 4 bases, with 4 bases of the junction left unmatched. CDR3 size: 13 residues. The CDR3 sequence: CSVSGTGNQPQHF. CDR3 nucleotide sequence: TGCAGCGTGTCCGGGACAGGGAATCAGCCCCAGCATTTT. Full variable domain (missing parts from reference TRBV29-1 and TRBJ1-5): SAVISQKPSRDICQRGTSLTIQCQVDSQVTMMFWYRQQPGQSLTLIATANQGSEATYESGFVIDKFPISRPNLTFSTLTVSNMSPEDSSIYLCSVSGTGNQPQHFGDGTRLSIL.

CDR3 nucleotides: TGTGCCAGCAGCGGGGGTTGGGGGGCCACTGAAGCTTTCTTT. It is translated as CASSGGWGATEAFF. This sequence joins TRBV27 and TRBJ1-1; D possibly corresponds to TRBD1 (6 bases). V was cut by 6 bases and J by 4 bases, with 15 bases left in between. CDR3 length equals 14 residues. The germline V gene encodes CDR1 MNHEY and CDR2 SMNVEV (reference sequence).

This chain connects TRBV7-2 to TRBJ2-7; maybe TRBD1 (5 bases). Germline lookup yields CDR1 SGHTA and CDR2 FQGNSA. The ends were cut back, 2 bases at V and 3 bases at J, with 14 bases in the middle. CDR3 length equals 15 residues. The CDR3 loop is CASSLKKQGYYEQYF. The CDR3 DNA is TGTGCCAGCAGCTTAAAAAAGCAGGGCTACTACGAGCAGTACTTC.

The V gene is TRBV7-7, the J gene TRBJ2-1; no clear D gene. The V end lost 3 bases, the J end lost 5 bases, and 14 bases lay between the germline ends. The germline V gene encodes CDR1 SSHAT and CDR2 FNYEAQ (reference sequence). This CDR3 region has 15 residues. The CDR3 DNA follows: TGTGCCAGCAGCTTGGGCCGTACTGTGAACAATGAGCAGTTCTTC. As protein: CASSLGRTVNNEQFF.

This chain connects TRBV5-4 to TRBJ2-3; TRBD2 agrees at 10 bases. This CDR3 contains 17 residues. V trimming: 0 bases; J trimming: 6 bases; junction bases outside the gene matches: 10. The germline CDR1 and CDR2 sequences are SGHNT and YYREEE (reference sequence). As DNA, the CDR3 is TGTGCCAGCAGCTTGGAGCTAGCGGGGGCCGTTATGGATACGCAGTATTTT. Translated, it gives CASSLELAGAVMDTQYF. Full variable domain (outside the CDR3, taken from reference TRBV5-4 and TRBJ2-3): ETGVTQSPTHLIKTRGQQVTLRCSSQSGHNTVSWYQQALGQGPQFIFQYYREEENGRGNFPPRFSGLQFPNYSSELNVNALELDDSALYLCASSLELAGAVMDTQYFGPGTRLTVL.

V and J are TRBV18 and TRBJ1-6; tentatively, D is TRBD1 (5 bases). The germline V gene has CDR1 KGHSH and CDR2 LQKENI. Trimming removed 2 bases at V and 3 bases at J, with 14 bases between. The CDR3 loop spans 17 amino acids. The CDR3 sequence is CASSPVTGRNYNSPLHF. In DNA form, the CDR3 reads TGTGCCAGCTCACCAGTAACAGGCCGAAACTATAATTCACCCCTCCACTTT.

The V gene is TRBV28, the J gene TRBJ2-7, with a possible D match to TRBD1 (6 bases). The CDR3 runs 13 residues. Trimming cost V 2 bases and J 2 bases, with 7 bases left between them. Germline V gene data show CDR1 as MDHEN and CDR2 as SYDVKM. CDR3 DNA sequence: TGTGCCAGCAGTTTACGGGACACCTACGAGCAGTACTTC. Encoded protein: CASSLRDTYEQYF.

The rearrangement joins TRBV10-1 to TRBJ1-3; D is undetermined. Germline V CDR1 and CDR2: WNHNN, SYGVQD (reference sequence). Between the trimmed V and J ends, which lost 3 bases and 1 base, there was a span of 19 bases. The CDR3 is 18 residues long. CDR3 sequence (DNA): TGCGCCAGCAGTGAAGCCCCCCCCGGGAAGGGTTCTGGAAACACCATATATTTT. It codes for CASSEAPPGKGSGNTIYF.

The chain joins TRBV27 to TRBJ1-1; unclear D gene. This CDR3 has 16 residues. The V end was cut by 1 base, the J end by 0 bases, with 12 bases between. The germline V gene has CDR1 MNHEY and CDR2 SMNVEV (reference sequence). The CDR3, as DNA: TGTGCCAGCAGTTTATACGGGGAGGGCATGAACACTGAAGCTTTCTTT. Its protein is CASSLYGEGMNTEAFF.

The V and J genes are TRBV5-1 and TRBJ1-1, with a possible D match to TRBD1 (5 bases). CDR3 size: 15 residues. The V and J ends lost 2 bases and 1 base respectively, with 12 bases between them. Germline V CDR1 and CDR2: SGHRS, YFSETQ. In nucleotides, the CDR3 is TGCGCCAGCAGCTTTGGGGGGGTCAAGAACACTGAAGCTTTCTTT. Its protein product is CASSFGGVKNTEAFF.

This chain connects TRBV7-2 to TRBJ1-2; the match to TRBD1 covers 8 bases. CDR3 length: 16 residues. Germline CDR1 SGHTA, CDR2 FQGNSA. The V and J ends lost 3 bases and 0 bases, in that order; junction bases with no gene match: 6. CDR3 sequence: CASSLGGQEANYGYTF. CDR3 nucleotide sequence: TGTGCCAGCAGCTTGGGGGGACAGGAGGCTAACTATGGCTACACCTTC.

V usage is TRBV29-1 and J usage is TRBJ2-1; 10 nucleotides match TRBD1. Germline CDR1 and CDR2: SQVTM and ANQGSEA. The trim removed 7 bases at V and 9 bases at J, leaving 9 bases unmatched. The length of the CDR3 is 13 residues. CDR3 sequence (DNA): TGCAGCGGCGGGACAGGGGATGGGGGTGAGCAGTTCTTC. This codes for CSGGTGDGGEQFF.

CDR3: CASTRPGQVVSPLHF. Written as DNA, the CDR3 is TGTGCCAGCACCAGACCGGGACAGGTTGTATCACCCCTCCACTTT. V and J are TRBV6-5 and TRBJ1-6; TRBD1 matches 8 bases. The CDR3 is 15 residues long. V was clipped by 7 bases and J by 10 bases; unmatched bases: 12. The germline CDR1 and CDR2 sequences are MNHEY and SVGAGI.